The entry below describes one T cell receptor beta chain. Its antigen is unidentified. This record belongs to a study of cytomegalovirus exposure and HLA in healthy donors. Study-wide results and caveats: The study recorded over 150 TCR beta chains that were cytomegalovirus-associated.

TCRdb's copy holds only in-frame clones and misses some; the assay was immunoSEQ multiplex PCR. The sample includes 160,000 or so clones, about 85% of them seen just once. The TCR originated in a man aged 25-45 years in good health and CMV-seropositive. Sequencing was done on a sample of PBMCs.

The CDR3 bases are TGTGCCAGCGCCGGGACAGCGACCTACGAGCAGTACTTC. Translating it yields CASAGTATYEQYF. This rearrangement joins TRBV19 to TRBJ2-7; TRBD1 agrees at 7 bases. This CDR3 comprises 13 residues. Germline CDR1 is LNHDA and CDR2 is SQIVND (reference sequence). The junction had 7 bases not matched to a gene; V was cut back by 9 bases and J by 2 bases.